The 8 T cell receptor beta chains below all came from one sample that was sequenced in a study of vaccination effects on CD4 cells after COVID-19. Their target antigens are unknown. Clones were read by immunoSEQ multiplex PCR, and TCRdb kept only the in-frame ones, dropping some. The sample holds around 20,000 clones, roughly 69% seen once. Sequencing was preceded by expansion of antigen-specific CD4+ T cells with viral peptide pools in the ViraFEST assay. Cells that had been cultured for 9 to 10 days were the source of isolated CD4+ T cells. Infection with SARS-CoV-2 occurred in the person between March and December 2020, and PCR confirmed it. The sequencing here drew on CD4+ T cells from PBMCs cultured with a peptide pool, taken before COVID-19 vaccination. All receptors derive from a human donor who had a prior SARS-CoV-2 infection.

The J gene is TRBJ2-1, the V gene TRBV5-1; a weak D match, TRBD1 (5 bases). Germline V gives CDR1 SGHRS, CDR2 YFSETQ. V was cut by 0 bases and J by 0 bases, with 13 bases left in between. CDR3 size: 17 residues. CDR3 nucleotides: TGCGCCAGCAGCTTGGTTCTAACAGGAGTCTCCTACAATGAGCAGTTCTTC. Translation: CASSLVLTGVSYNEQFF.

The chain employs TRBV7-3 and TRBJ2-7, with a tentative D call TRBD1 (5 bases). Germline CDR1 is SGHTA and CDR2 is FQGTGA. The ends were cut back, 2 bases at V and 4 bases at J, with 9 bases in the middle. The CDR3 is made up of 13 amino acids. Here the CDR3 reads CASSLAKGYEQYF. The CDR3 nucleotides are TGTGCCAGCAGCTTAGCGAAGGGGTACGAGCAGTACTTC. Drawing the rest from reference TRBV7-3 and TRBJ2-7, the complete variable domain is GAGVSQTPSNKVTEKGKYVELRCDPISGHTALYWYRQSLGQGPEFLIYFQGTGAADDSGLPNDRFFAVRPEGSVSTLKIQRTERGDSAVYLCASSLAKGYEQYFGPGTRLTVT.

The V call is TRBV19, the J call TRBJ2-7; D gene unclear. The germline V and J ends were trimmed by 4 bases and 1 base, with 14 bases remaining between them. Germline CDR1 reads LNHDA; CDR2 reads SQIVND (reference sequence). The CDR3 totals 15 residues. The CDR3 nucleotides are TGTGCCAGTAGTAAGAGACGGGCCCCTTCCTACGAGCAGTACTTC. Translating it yields CASSKRRAPSYEQYF.

The V call is TRBV11-3, the J call TRBJ1-3; D might be TRBD1 (5 bases). V dropped 4 bases and J dropped 3 bases, with 7 bases sitting between them. Germline V gene data show CDR1 as SGHNT and CDR2 as YENEEA. The length of the CDR3 is 13 residues. CDR3 bases: TGTGCCAGCAGCTCAGGGAATGGAAACACCATATATTTT. As protein: CASSSGNGNTIYF.

This clone was counted between two and nine times. The V gene is TRBV4-1, the J gene TRBJ2-6, with 9 bases identical to TRBD1. CDR1 and CDR2 from the germline V gene are MGHRA and YSYEKL. The CDR3 contains 17 residues. Trimming at V came to 4 bases and at J to 2 bases, leaving 6 bases not matched to a gene. CDR3 amino acids: CASSLKGQGTGANVLTF. The CDR3 DNA sequence: TGCGCCAGCAGCCTGAAGGGACAGGGCACTGGGGCCAACGTCCTGACTTTC.

The chain has TRBV7-8 and TRBJ2-7; D is possibly TRBD2 (6 bases). CDR3 length: 15 amino acids. CDR1 and CDR2 (germline): SGHVS, FQNEAQ. Deletions cut 5 bases from V and 3 bases from J, with 17 bases between. This chain's CDR3 is CASSEWEVHLYEQYF. DNA of the CDR3: TGTGCCAGCAGCGAGTGGGAGGTCCACCTCTACGAGCAGTACTTC.

The V and J genes are TRBV4-2 and TRBJ2-1, with 12 bases that match TRBD2. The CDR3 has 16 residues. From germline, CDR1 is LGHNA and CDR2 YNFKEQ. J lost 7 bases, V lost 3 bases, and 7 bases had no gene match. CDR3 nucleotide sequence: TGTGCCAGCAGCCAGGATATGACTAGCGGGAGAAATGAGCAGTTCTTC. Translation: CASSQDMTSGRNEQFF.

In its sample, this clone was seen a few times. The rearrangement joins TRBV12-3 or TRBV12-4 to TRBJ1-5; D call uncertain. V shed 3 bases and J shed 7 bases, with 10 bases lying between them. The CDR3 length is 13 residues. CDR3 sequence: CASSFAGYQPQHF. The DNA for the CDR3 is TGTGCCAGCAGTTTTGCAGGTTACCAGCCCCAGCATTTT.